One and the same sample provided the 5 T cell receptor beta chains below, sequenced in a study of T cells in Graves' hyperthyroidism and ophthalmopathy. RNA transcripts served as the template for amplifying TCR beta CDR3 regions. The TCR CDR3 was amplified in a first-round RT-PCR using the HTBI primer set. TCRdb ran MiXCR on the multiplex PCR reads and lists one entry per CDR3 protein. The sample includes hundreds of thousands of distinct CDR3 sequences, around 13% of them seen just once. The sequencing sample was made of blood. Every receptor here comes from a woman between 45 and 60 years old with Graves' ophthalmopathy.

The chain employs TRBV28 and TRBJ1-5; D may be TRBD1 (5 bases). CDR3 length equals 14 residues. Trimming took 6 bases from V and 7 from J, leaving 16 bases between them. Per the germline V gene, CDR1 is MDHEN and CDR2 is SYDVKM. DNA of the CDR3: TGTGCCAGCAGCTCGACAGAGAGGTCCCAGCCCCAGCATTTT. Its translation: CASSSTERSQPQHF.

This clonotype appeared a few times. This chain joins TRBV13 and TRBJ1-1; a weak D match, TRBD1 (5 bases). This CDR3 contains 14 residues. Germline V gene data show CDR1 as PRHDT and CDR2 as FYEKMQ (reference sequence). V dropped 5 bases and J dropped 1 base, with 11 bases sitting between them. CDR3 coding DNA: TGTGCCAGCAGCCCCTTTGGGACGAACACTGAAGCTTTCTTT. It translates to CASSPFGTNTEAFF.

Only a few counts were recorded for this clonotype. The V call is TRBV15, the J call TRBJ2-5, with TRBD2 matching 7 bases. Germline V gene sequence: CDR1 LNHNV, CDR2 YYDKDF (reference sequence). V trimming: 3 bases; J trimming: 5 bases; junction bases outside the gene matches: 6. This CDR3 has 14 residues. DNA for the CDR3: TGTGCCACCAGCAGGGGAGCGGGAAGGGAGACCCAGTACTTC. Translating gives CATSRGAGRETQYF.

The CDR3 bases are TGTGCCAGCAGCCCCCGACAGGGGAAGAACACCGGGGAGCTGTTTTTT. Translating it yields CASSPRQGKNTGELFF. This sequence joins TRBV7-9 and TRBJ2-2, with TRBD1 matching 8 bases. CDR1 and CDR2 from the germline V gene are SEHNR and FQNEAQ (reference sequence). The V gene end was trimmed by 5 bases and the J gene end by 1 base; junction bases not matched to a gene: 6. This CDR3 contains 16 residues.

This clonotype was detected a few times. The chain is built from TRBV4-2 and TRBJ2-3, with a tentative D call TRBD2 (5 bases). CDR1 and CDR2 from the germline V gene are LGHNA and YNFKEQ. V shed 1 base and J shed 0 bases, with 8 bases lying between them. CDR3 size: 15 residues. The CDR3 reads CASSQATSSTDTQYF. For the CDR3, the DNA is TGTGCCAGCAGCCAAGCCACTAGTAGCACAGATACGCAGTATTTT.